This T cell receptor (beta chain) was sequenced for a study of blood T cell repertoires in COVID-19. On the study more broadly: Acute and convalescent COVID-19 samples came from the United States, Italy and Spain. In each case, the material was cDNA or gDNA derived from T cells, B-cell-depleted T cells, or PBMCs.

Germline CDR1 and CDR2: SQVTM and ANQGSEA. The CDR3 loop spans 10 amino acids. V was pared by 4 bases and J by 9 bases, with 7 bases between. Authors' methods: Nucleated cell number was recorded as an estimate derived from reference gene primer amplification. Clones were read by immunoSEQ multiplex PCR, and TCRdb kept only the in-frame ones, dropping some. V and J calls and clone size follow that table, whereas D and trimming were derived from the DNA. Found here are about 130,000 clones, about 80% of them singletons; the top ten hold roughly 10%. The sample taken for sequencing was peripheral blood. The clonotype originates from a man aged 35 to 55 with active or convalescent COVID-19. The chain employs TRBV29-1 and TRBJ2-1, with D tentatively TRBD1 (5 bases). The CDR3 loop reads CSVGTIEQFF. DNA for the CDR3: TGCAGCGTTGGGACAATTGAGCAGTTCTTC.